This T cell receptor beta chain was recovered during a study of chemoradiotherapy in HPV16-positive cancers. Turning to the study itself: Functional T-cell assays on a couple of HPV16-positive patients' cells defined candidate HPV-specific clones and common TCR motifs.

In the case of this clone: Its specificity is not known.

The assay was immunoSEQ multiplex PCR, and TCRdb's table has in-frame clones only and misses some. Of around 15,000 clones in the sample, approximately 70% were seen once. Study-level findings and limits: HPV-responsive T-cell expansion during chemoradiotherapy was linked to improved recurrence-free survival in HPV16-positive patients.

The CDR3 consists of 15 residues. CDR1 is MRHNA and CDR2 is SNTAGT in the germline V gene. J lost 4 bases, V lost 5 bases, and 4 bases had no gene match. J is TRBJ2-1 and V is TRBV6-4; TRBD2 agrees at 11 bases. Sampling was performed from a patient who underwent chemoradiotherapy. The origin of this receptor is a human donor with HPV-associated anogenital cancer. The CDR3 loop is CASSPGTSGYNEQFF. CDR3 DNA sequence: TGTGCCAGCAGTCCCGGGACTAGCGGTTACAATGAGCAGTTCTTC.